Shown below are 16 T cell receptor beta chains from a single sample sequenced in a study of CD4 T cells in relation to SARS-CoV-2 and coronaviruses. Some clones are missing from TCRdb's copy, which holds only in-frame ones; the method was immunoSEQ multiplex PCR. The sample has some 69,000 clones, less than 95% seen once. CD4+ T cells from unexposed donors were obtained before the COVID-19 pandemic (2011-2018). The sequencing input was naive CD4+ T cells from PBMCs. Specified subset: naive CD4+ T cells isolated by negative enrichment. Receptors were obtained from a human donor in good health.

The chain recombines TRBV19 with TRBJ2-1, with D unresolved. CDR3 length equals 12 residues. The germline V and J ends were trimmed by 6 bases and 7 bases, with 10 bases remaining between them. In germline, CDR1 is LNHDA, CDR2 SQIVND (reference sequence). The CDR3 bases are TGTGCCAGTAGCGATCGTGGGAATGAGCAGTTCTTC. Protein sequence: CASSDRGNEQFF.

The chain couples TRBV28 to TRBJ2-7, with 8 bases lining up with TRBD1. From germline, CDR1 is MDHEN and CDR2 SYDVKM. The CDR3 spans 16 residues. V lost 5 bases to trimming and J lost 4 bases; unmatched junction nucleotides: 13. The CDR3 sequence is CASSPFSDRVRYEQYF. The CDR3 coding sequence is TGTGCCAGCAGTCCCTTCTCGGACAGGGTGAGGTACGAGCAGTACTTC. The full variable domain, its missing parts supplied by reference TRBV28 and TRBJ2-7, is DVKVTQSSRYLVKRTGEKVFLECVQDMDHENMFWYRQDPGLGLRLIYFSYDVKMKEKGDIPEGYSVSREKKERFSLILESASTNQTSMYLCASSPFSDRVRYEQYFGPGTRLTVT.

The CDR3 sequence is CASSQEGVKQFF. The CDR3 DNA is TGTGCCAGCAGCCAAGAAGGAGTAAAGCAGTTCTTC. The gene calls are TRBV3-1 (or the pseudogene TRBV3-2) and TRBJ2-1; D is unclear. The CDR3 loop spans 12 amino acids. V was clipped by 0 bases and J by 11 bases, with 8 bases between them. Per germline, CDR1 LGHDT and CDR2 YNNKEL (reference sequence).

The rearrangement uses TRBV7-2 and TRBJ2-5; 8 bases are a match to TRBD2. CDR1 SGHTA and CDR2 FQGNSA come from the germline V gene. This CDR3 comprises 14 residues. After removal of 5 bases from V and 5 bases from J, the junction contained 7 bases not matched to a gene. The CDR3 coding sequence is TGTGCCAGCAGCCGGGGGGGGTCGACGGAGACCCAGTACTTC. It yields the protein CASSRGGSTETQYF.

The rearrangement links TRBV7-8 to TRBJ2-7, with D perhaps matching TRBD2 (5 bases). Germline-derived CDR1 and CDR2 are SGHVS and FQNEAQ. Trimming took 5 bases from V and 6 from J, leaving 17 bases between them. This CDR3 spans 14 amino acids. CDR3 DNA: TGTGCCAGCAGCCCAGCCCGGGATGCCACCGAGCAGTACTTC. As protein: CASSPARDATEQYF.

V and J are TRBV5-1 and TRBJ2-1; D is possibly TRBD2 (6 bases). V lost 4 bases, J lost 10 bases, and 24 bases lay in between. The germline CDR1 and CDR2 sequences are SGHRS and YFSETQ. This CDR3 region has 16 residues. The CDR3 sequence: CASSRDLANPTGEQFF. In DNA, the CDR3 is TGCGCCAGCAGCAGGGACCTAGCGAACCCCACGGGGGAGCAGTTCTTC. The full variable domain, completed using reference TRBV5-1 and TRBJ2-1, is KAGVTQTPRYLIKTRGQQVTLSCSPISGHRSVSWYQQTPGQGLQFLFEYFSETQRNKGNFPGRFSGRQFSNSRSEMNVSTLELGDSALYLCASSRDLANPTGEQFFGPGTRLTVL.

The chain joins TRBV3-1 (or the pseudogene TRBV3-2) to TRBJ1-1; TRBD1 might be the D (6 bases). This CDR3 has 14 amino acids. V dropped 1 base and J dropped 2 bases, with 8 bases sitting between them. CDR1 and CDR2 from the germline V gene are LGHDT and YNNKEL (reference sequence). The CDR3 region is CASSQVDSNTEAFF. For the CDR3, the DNA is TGTGCCAGCAGCCAAGTGGACAGTAACACTGAAGCTTTCTTT.

V is TRBV11-2 and J is TRBJ2-7; D gene uncertain. The germline V gene has CDR1 SGHAT and CDR2 FQNNGV. V was clipped by 6 bases and J by 4 bases, with 13 bases between them. The CDR3 totals 13 residues. CDR3 in DNA: TGTGCCAGCAGGTTTGGATGGACGTACGAGCAGTACTTC. Amino acid sequence: CASRFGWTYEQYF.

CDR3 nucleotides: TGTGCCAGCAGCCAAGATAGAAACCGCCCAGCTGAAGCTTTCTTT. Residues: CASSQDRNRPAEAFF. The chain links TRBV4-2 to TRBJ1-1; no clear D gene. This CDR3 spans 15 amino acids. V lost 0 bases to trimming and J lost 6 bases, with 14 bases between them. Germline lookup yields CDR1 LGHNA and CDR2 YNFKEQ.

The chain recombines TRBV11-3 with TRBJ2-1; no definite D call. The CDR3 is 17 residues long. The V end lost 4 bases, the J end lost 0 bases, and 16 bases lay between the germline ends. CDR1 SGHNT and CDR2 YENEEA come from the germline V gene. CDR3 region: CASSSHGGSSSYNEQFF. CDR3 coding DNA: TGTGCCAGCAGCTCCCACGGTGGGTCGAGCTCCTACAATGAGCAGTTCTTC.

This chain links TRBV18 with TRBJ1-4; D gene uncertain. CDR3 size: 15 residues. V was clipped by 2 bases and J by 4 bases, with 11 bases between them. CDR1 KGHSH and CDR2 LQKENI come from the germline V gene. This CDR3 is CASSPVRGNNEKLFF. As DNA, the CDR3 is TGTGCCAGCTCACCAGTACGAGGGAATAATGAAAAACTGTTTTTT.

The chain links TRBV27 to TRBJ1-2, with TRBD1 matching over 7 bases. The CDR3 totals 14 residues. CDR1 and CDR2 (germline): MNHEY, SMNVEV (reference sequence). The J segment lost 5 bases and the V segment lost 6 bases, leaving 9 bases of the junction unmatched. CDR3 DNA: TGTGCCAGCAGGAAACAGGGGTTTGGGTATGGCTACACCTTC. This gives the protein CASRKQGFGYGYTF.

This sequence joins TRBV19 and TRBJ2-1; 7 positions match TRBD1. Germline CDR1 and CDR2: LNHDA and SQIVND (reference sequence). The CDR3 contains 17 residues. The junction had 13 bases not matched to a gene; V was cut back by 4 bases and J by 4 bases. CDR3 sequence (DNA): TGTGCCAGTAGTACTGGACGGGCAGGGGGATATTACAATGAGCAGTTCTTC. Translating it yields CASSTGRAGGYYNEQFF. Based on the CDR3 plus reference TRBV19 and TRBJ2-1, the full variable domain is DGGITQSPKYLFRKEGQNVTLSCEQNLNHDAMYWYRQDPGQGLRLIYYSQIVNDFQKGDIAEGYSVSREKKESFPLTVTSAQKNPTAFYLCASSTGRAGGYYNEQFFGPGTRLTVL.

This clone was picked up one time. The chain recombines TRBV7-3 with TRBJ2-2, with D uncertain. The CDR3 sequence is 16 residues long. The germline CDR1 and CDR2 sequences are SGHTA and FQGTGA. Trimming left V 6 bases short and J 4 bases short, with 18 bases between. The CDR3 nucleotides are TGTGCCAGCAGGCCCGGATTGTCAGAGTTCACCGGGGAGCTGTTTTTT. This sequence encodes CASRPGLSEFTGELFF. The variable domain in full, completed from reference TRBV7-3 and TRBJ2-2, reads GAGVSQTPSNKVTEKGKYVELRCDPISGHTALYWYRQSLGQGPEFLIYFQGTGAADDSGLPNDRFFAVRPEGSVSTLKIQRTERGDSAVYLCASRPGLSEFTGELFFGEGSRLTVL.

This clone has a handful of counts. The V gene is TRBV6-5, the J gene TRBJ2-3; 8 bases are shared with TRBD2. The CDR3 loop spans 16 amino acids. Germline V gives CDR1 MNHEY, CDR2 SVGAGI. With V trimmed by 2 bases and J by 1 base, 5 bases remained unmatched. Written as DNA, the CDR3 is TGTGCCAGCAGTTACGGAAGCGGGAGAGGCACAGATACGCAGTATTTT. Translating gives CASSYGSGRGTDTQYF.

The V gene is TRBV3-1 (or the pseudogene TRBV3-2), the J gene TRBJ1-1; TRBD1 might be the D (5 bases). The CDR3 covers 14 residues. Germline loops: CDR1 LGHDT, CDR2 YNNKEL (reference sequence). V dropped 2 bases and J dropped 3 bases, with 10 bases sitting between them. This chain's CDR3 is CASSQLEGYTEAFF. The CDR3 coding sequence is TGTGCCAGCAGCCAACTGGAGGGGTACACTGAAGCTTTCTTT.